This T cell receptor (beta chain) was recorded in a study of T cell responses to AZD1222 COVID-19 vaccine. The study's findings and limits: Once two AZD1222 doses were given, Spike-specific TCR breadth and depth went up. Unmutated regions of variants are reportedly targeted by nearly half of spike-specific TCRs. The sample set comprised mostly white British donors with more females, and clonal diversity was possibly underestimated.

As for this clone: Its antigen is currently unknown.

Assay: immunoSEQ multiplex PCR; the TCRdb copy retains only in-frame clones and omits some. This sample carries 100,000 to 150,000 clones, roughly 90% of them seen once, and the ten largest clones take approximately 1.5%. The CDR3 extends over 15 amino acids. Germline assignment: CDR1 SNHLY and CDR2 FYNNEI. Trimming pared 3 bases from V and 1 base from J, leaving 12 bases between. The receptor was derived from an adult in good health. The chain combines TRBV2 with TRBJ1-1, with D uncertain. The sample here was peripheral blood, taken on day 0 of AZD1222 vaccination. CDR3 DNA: TGTGCCAGCAGTGAGGATGACCGTGGGAACACTGAAGCTTTCTTT. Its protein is CASSEDDRGNTEAFF.